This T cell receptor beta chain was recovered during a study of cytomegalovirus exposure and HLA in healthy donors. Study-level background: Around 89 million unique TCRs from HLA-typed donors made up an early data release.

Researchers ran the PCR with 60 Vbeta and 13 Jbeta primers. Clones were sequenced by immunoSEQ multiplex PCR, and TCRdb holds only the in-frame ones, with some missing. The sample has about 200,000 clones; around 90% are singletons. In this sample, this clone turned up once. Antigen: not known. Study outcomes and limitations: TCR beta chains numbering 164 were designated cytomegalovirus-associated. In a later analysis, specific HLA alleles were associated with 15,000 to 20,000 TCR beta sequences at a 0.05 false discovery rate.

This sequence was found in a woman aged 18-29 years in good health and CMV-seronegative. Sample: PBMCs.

The CDR3 DNA follows: TGTGCCAGCAGGAGCGGGGTTGGCACAGATACGCAGTATTTT. It is translated as CASRSGVGTDTQYF. The V and J genes are TRBV2 and TRBJ2-3; 7 positions match TRBD2. This CDR3 is 14 amino acids long. Germline V CDR1 and CDR2: SNHLY, FYNNEI. Trimming took 6 bases from V and 1 from J; bases not matched to a gene: 4.